These 27 T cell receptor beta chains share one sample of origin, sequenced in a study of blood T cell repertoires in COVID-19. Assay used: immunoSEQ multiplex PCR; TCRdb lists only in-frame clones, some missing. This table holds just under 60,000 clones, around 87% found once. The sequenced sample was peripheral blood. The receptor set was obtained from a human donor with active COVID-19. The donor label of this sample is uncertain.

V gene TRBV19 combines with J gene TRBJ2-1, with D perhaps matching TRBD1 (5 bases). Deletions cut 2 bases from V and 4 bases from J, with 15 bases between. The length of the CDR3 is 16 residues. The germline CDR1 and CDR2 sequences are LNHDA and SQIVND (reference sequence). CDR3 region: CASSIQGFSLYNEQFF. The CDR3 DNA reads as TGTGCCAGTAGTATACAGGGATTTTCTCTGTACAATGAGCAGTTCTTC.

The chain uses TRBV7-6 and TRBJ1-2, with 7 bases matching TRBD1. The CDR3 runs 13 residues. Germline lookup yields CDR1 SGHVS and CDR2 FNYEAQ. V was clipped by 7 bases and J by 4 bases; unmatched bases: 6. The CDR3 sequence: CASIVGTVYGYTF. DNA of the CDR3: TGTGCCAGCATTGTCGGGACAGTCTATGGCTACACCTTC.

In its sample, this clone was seen a few times. The V gene is TRBV7-2, the J gene TRBJ2-5, with no clear D. Trimming took off 5 bases at V and 5 bases at J, with 12 bases between the two ends. CDR3 size: 13 residues. From germline, CDR1 is SGHTA and CDR2 FQGNSA. CDR3 residues: CASSPRRWETQYF. The CDR3 nucleotides read TGTGCCAGCAGCCCCCGCAGATGGGAGACCCAGTACTTC.

The chain recombines TRBV5-1 with TRBJ1-1; D uncertain. Trimming cost V 6 bases and J 4 bases, with 19 bases left between them. Germline V CDR1 and CDR2: SGHRS, YFSETQ. The CDR3 totals 15 residues. In DNA, the CDR3 is TGCGCCAGCACCATGAGTACAGATCGGTCCACTGAAGCTTTCTTT. Residues: CASTMSTDRSTEAFF.

The rearrangement uses TRBV13 and TRBJ2-7, with 14 bases matching TRBD2. J gave up 5 bases and V 2 bases, and 8 bases lay outside the gene matches. The CDR3 is 17 residues long. Germline V lookup: CDR1 PRHDT, CDR2 FYEKMQ (reference sequence). CDR3 in DNA: TGTGCCAGCAGCTTAACCCAGGGACTAGCGGGAGCCCACGAGCAGTACTTC. Its protein product is CASSLTQGLAGAHEQYF.

This clone appeared a single time. The V call is TRBV11-2, the J call TRBJ2-2; D unclear. V shed 4 bases and J shed 7 bases, with 10 bases lying between them. There are 13 residues in the CDR3. Germline lookup yields CDR1 SGHAT and CDR2 FQNNGV. CDR3 residues: CASSSLVRGELFF. Here the CDR3 DNA reads TGTGCCAGCAGCTCGTTGGTGCGCGGGGAGCTGTTTTTT.

The J gene is TRBJ2-7, the V gene TRBV5-6, with 12 nucleotides matching TRBD2. The germline CDR1 and CDR2 sequences are SGHDT and YYEEEE. The CDR3 totals 14 residues. The trim removed 2 bases at V and 8 bases at J, leaving 5 bases unmatched. In DNA form, the CDR3 reads TGTGCCAGCAGCTTCCTAGCGGGAGGGAGCAAGCAGTACTTC. Translation gives CASSFLAGGSKQYF.

The rearrangement uses TRBV14 and TRBJ2-5, with a tentative D call TRBD2 (5 bases). The CDR3 is 17 residues long. Germline V gives CDR1 SGHDN, CDR2 FVKESK. V was trimmed by 3 bases and J by 4 bases, leaving 21 bases between them. CDR3 sequence reads: CASSQKWRPPGSETQYF. The CDR3 DNA reads as TGTGCCAGCAGCCAGAAATGGCGCCCCCCGGGGTCAGAGACCCAGTACTTC.

This clone was detected only a few times. The rearrangement links TRBV20-1 to TRBJ1-2, with 7 bases lining up with TRBD1. CDR1 and CDR2 from the germline V gene are DFQATT and SNEGSKA (reference sequence). V shed 4 bases and J 8 bases; nucleotides not matched to a gene: 4. CDR3 size: 11 residues. The CDR3 is CSAKTGPGYTF. The CDR3 nucleotides are TGCAGTGCTAAGACAGGGCCCGGCTACACCTTC.

This chain joins TRBV2 and TRBJ1-5, with D maybe TRBD1 (6 bases). The CDR3 runs to 15 residues. V shed 4 bases and J shed 6 bases, with 16 bases lying between them. Germline V gene sequence: CDR1 SNHLY, CDR2 FYNNEI. The CDR3 nucleotides read TGTGCCAGCAGTGGGTGGGGGCTTGGGGGTCAGCCCCAGCATTTT. Amino acid sequence: CASSGWGLGGQPQHF. Full variable domain (remainder filled in from reference TRBV2 and TRBJ1-5): EPEVTQTPSHQVTQMGQEVILRCVPISNHLYFYWYRQILGQKVEFLVSFYNNEISEKSEIFDDQFSVERPDGSNFTLKIRSTKLEDSAMYFCASSGWGLGGQPQHFGDGTRLSIL.

This rearrangement joins TRBV11-3 to TRBJ1-1, with unresolved D. Germline CDR1 and CDR2: SGHNT and YENEEA. V lost 3 bases and J lost 6, with 17 bases in between. This CDR3 comprises 15 residues. CDR3 in amino acids: CASSFSMVAGPEAFF. CDR3 in DNA: TGTGCCAGCAGCTTCAGTATGGTGGCGGGCCCTGAAGCTTTCTTT.

This chain connects TRBV30 to TRBJ2-2; TRBD1 matches at 7 bases. This CDR3 has 13 residues. Germline CDR1 is GTSNPN and CDR2 is SVGIG (reference sequence). The V gene end was trimmed by 2 bases and the J gene end by 6 bases; junction bases not matched to a gene: 3. Here the CDR3 reads CAWSPTGAGELFF. CDR3 nucleotides: TGTGCCTGGAGTCCCACAGGGGCCGGGGAGCTGTTTTTT. The full variable domain, in which reference TRBV30 and TRBJ2-2 provide the parts outside the CDR3, is SQTIHQWPATLVQPVGSPLSLECTVEGTSNPNLYWYRQAAGRGLQLLFYSVGIGQISSEVPQNLSASRPQDRQFILSSKKLLLSDSGFYLCAWSPTGAGELFFGEGSRLTVL.

As concerns this clone: At one end the junction does not follow the germline gene, possibly because of a read error. The chain is built from TRBV4-1 and TRBJ1-2; perhaps TRBD1 as D (6 bases). Germline CDR1 MGHRA, CDR2 YSYEKL. CDR3 length: 14 amino acids. The CDR3: CASSQEPGGGPVVF. The CDR3 coding sequence is TGCGCCAGCAGCCAAGAGCCCGGGGGGGGCCCTGTTGTTTTC.

The CDR3 nucleotides read TGTGCCAGCAGCCGTTCAGCCGCACAGAGAAGTGGAAACACCATATATTTT. Its translation: CASSRSAAQRSGNTIYF. The rearrangement joins TRBV5-6 to TRBJ1-3; D ambiguous. The ends were cut back, 4 bases at V and 3 bases at J, with 20 bases in the middle. The CDR3 is made up of 17 amino acids. Germline loops: CDR1 SGHDT, CDR2 YYEEEE.

This clone was found once. This chain uses TRBV4-2 with TRBJ2-3; a possible D gene is TRBD1 (6 bases). V was shortened by 0 bases and J by 2 bases, with 12 bases between the two germline ends. Germline V lookup: CDR1 LGHNA, CDR2 YNFKEQ. This CDR3 is 16 amino acids long. The CDR3 sequence is CASSQDEYRVTDTQYF. The CDR3 bases are TGTGCCAGCAGCCAAGATGAATACAGGGTCACAGATACGCAGTATTTT.

The chain carries TRBV5-1 and TRBJ2-3, with 9 bases aligning to TRBD2. Unmatched junction bases numbered 10, after V lost 6 bases and J lost 2 bases. This CDR3 region has 16 residues. Germline CDR1 reads SGHRS; CDR2 reads YFSETQ. The CDR3 loop reads CASTIGTSFLTDTQYF. The CDR3 DNA reads TGCGCCAGCACTATAGGGACTAGCTTTCTCACAGATACGCAGTATTTT.

CDR3 loop: CASSPGTSGRPYNEQFF. The CDR3 DNA sequence: TGTGCCAGCAGCCCGGGGACTAGCGGGAGGCCCTACAATGAGCAGTTCTTC. The chain is built from TRBV5-4 and TRBJ2-1; 15 bases are shared with TRBD2. V shed 4 bases and J 2 bases; nucleotides not matched to a gene: 4. CDR3 length: 17 amino acids. CDR1 SGHNT and CDR2 YYREEE come from the germline V gene (reference sequence).

The chain is built from TRBV12-3 or TRBV12-4 and TRBJ2-2; D is possibly TRBD2 (6 bases). The CDR3 sequence is 13 residues long. Trimming took off 11 bases at V and 2 bases at J, with 12 bases between the two ends. The CDR3 region has the DNA TGTGCCGGTGGAGGGGCTAACACCGGGGAGCTGTTTTTT. It yields the protein CAGGGANTGELFF.

This chain joins TRBV5-1 and TRBJ2-1, with 9 bases aligning to TRBD1. This CDR3 comprises 15 residues. From germline, CDR1 is SGHRS and CDR2 YFSETQ. V shed 6 bases, J shed 3 bases, and the junction held 7 bases outside the gene matches. DNA for the CDR3: TGCGCCAGCATCCCTGGGGGACAGGGCTACAATGAGCAGTTCTTC. Protein product: CASIPGGQGYNEQFF.

In its sample, this clone was seen once. The chain joins TRBV5-6 to TRBJ2-7; tentative D call: TRBD1 (5 bases). Trimming shortened V by 3 bases and J by 9 bases, and 10 bases separated the two germline ends. The CDR3 runs 11 residues. Germline V gives CDR1 SGHDT, CDR2 YYEEEE. The CDR3 DNA follows: TGTGCCAGCAGCTATGGTGGGGCGCAGTACTTC. Residues: CASSYGGAQYF.

The rearrangement links TRBV29-1 to TRBJ1-5, with D perhaps TRBD1 (5 bases). CDR1 is SQVTM and CDR2 is ANQGSEA in the germline V gene. V gave up 5 bases and J gave up 7 bases, with 18 bases separating them. The CDR3 spans 14 residues. This CDR3 reads CSVSTGKAEQPQHF. The CDR3 nucleotides read TGCAGCGTTAGTACAGGAAAGGCCGAGCAGCCCCAGCATTTT.

In its sample, this clone was seen a few times. J is TRBJ1-6 and V is TRBV9; 10 positions agree with TRBD1. Trimming cost V 3 bases and J 7 bases; bases outside gene matches: 4. This CDR3 region has 15 residues. Germline CDR1 SGDLS, CDR2 YYNGEE. The CDR3: CASSAGQGGNSPLHF. CDR3 nucleotides: TGTGCCAGCAGCGCCGGACAGGGGGGAAATTCACCCCTCCACTTT.

This chain connects TRBV5-1 to TRBJ2-7; possible D gene TRBD1, 6 bases. The length of the CDR3 is 13 residues. Germline V gene lookup returns CDR1 SGHRS and CDR2 YFSETQ. Trimming removed 4 bases from V and 3 bases from J, with 11 bases in between. The CDR3 nucleotides are TGCGCCAGCAGCCTCGGGACATTCTACGAGCAGTACTTC. It is translated as CASSLGTFYEQYF.

This clone was observed a handful of times. The chain has TRBV2 and TRBJ1-2; D remains ambiguous. Trimming shortened V by 6 bases and J by 4 bases, and 12 bases separated the two germline ends. This CDR3 is 13 amino acids long. Germline V gives CDR1 SNHLY, CDR2 FYNNEI. CDR3 protein: CASRVVQLYGYTF. For the CDR3, the DNA is TGTGCCAGCAGAGTTGTACAGCTCTATGGCTACACCTTC.

The genes are TRBV5-1 and TRBJ2-2, with D uncertain. V shed 4 bases and J shed 7 bases, with 14 bases lying between them. CDR1 and CDR2 from the germline V gene are SGHRS and YFSETQ. The CDR3 contains 14 residues. The CDR3 region has the DNA TGCGCCAGCAGCCTGGCCGAAAGAGTCGGGGAGCTGTTTTTT. It encodes CASSLAERVGELFF.

The J gene is TRBJ2-3, the V gene TRBV9; perhaps TRBD2 as D (5 bases). V lost 4 bases and J lost 11, with 17 bases in between. CDR3 length: 13 amino acids. CDR1 and CDR2 from the germline V gene are SGDLS and YYNGEE. The CDR3 bases are TGTGCCAGCAGCATTAACGACGCCGGACTGCAGTATTTT. This codes for CASSINDAGLQYF.

The V call is TRBV5-4, the J call TRBJ2-3, with D possibly TRBD2 on 7 matching bases. Trimming left V 0 bases short and J 4 bases short, with 18 bases between. CDR1 is SGHNT, CDR2 YYREEE, per germline (reference sequence). The CDR3 totals 17 residues. The CDR3, as DNA: TGTGCCAGCAGCTTGGGGCTAGGCGGGGGCCTCGCAGATACGCAGTATTTT. This sequence encodes CASSLGLGGGLADTQYF.